The 25 T cell receptor beta chains in this list originate from one sample, sequenced in a study of blood T cell repertoires in COVID-19. Sequenced by immunoSEQ multiplex PCR; TCRdb stores in-frame clones only, minus some. The sample lists about 160,000 clones; about 91% were seen once. What was sequenced was peripheral blood. These receptors were taken from a woman aged 60 to 75 who had recovered from COVID-19.

The chain combines TRBV11-3 with TRBJ2-1; no clear D gene. Germline CDR1 reads SGHNT; CDR2 reads YENEEA. The CDR3 is made up of 13 amino acids. Trimming took 1 base from V and 8 from J, leaving 9 bases between them. The CDR3 nucleotides are TGTGCCAGCAGCTTAGGACTGTCCGATGAGCAGTTCTTC. Translated, it gives CASSLGLSDEQFF.

The CDR3 DNA follows: TGCGCCAGCAGGAACCCCCCCGGAAAGGGACAGGGGTCTTACAATGAGCAGTTCTTC. It is translated as CASRNPPGKGQGSYNEQFF. The gene calls are TRBV5-1 and TRBJ2-1; TRBD1 agrees at 10 bases. V trimming: 5 bases; J trimming: 4 bases; junction bases outside the gene matches: 18. The CDR3 runs 19 residues. Germline-derived CDR1 and CDR2 are SGHRS and YFSETQ.

This chain links TRBV5-1 with TRBJ1-3; 8 nucleotides agree with TRBD1. V shed 1 base and J 4 bases; nucleotides not matched to a gene: 7. CDR3 length: 16 residues. Germline CDR1 reads SGHRS; CDR2 reads YFSETQ. DNA of the CDR3: TGCGCCAGCAGCTTGATGGAGACAGGGGCAGGAAACACCATATATTTT. This gives the protein CASSLMETGAGNTIYF.

The genes are TRBV10-1 and TRBJ2-1, with 14 bases identical to TRBD2. CDR1 is WNHNN, CDR2 SYGVQD, per germline (reference sequence). V lost 5 bases and J lost 3; bases outside the gene matches: 6. This CDR3 has 17 amino acids. CDR3 amino acids: CASSPPGLAGVYNEQFF. CDR3 in DNA: TGCGCCAGCAGTCCCCCGGGACTAGCGGGGGTCTACAATGAGCAGTTCTTC.

The rearrangement links TRBV5-1 to TRBJ2-3, with TRBD1 matching over 7 bases. Germline V CDR1 and CDR2: SGHRS, YFSETQ. Unmatched junction bases numbered 11, after V lost 7 bases and J lost 3 bases. The CDR3 loop spans 15 amino acids. DNA for the CDR3: TGCGCCAGCGGACCGGGACAGACGGCGACAGATACGCAGTATTTT. It is translated as CASGPGQTATDTQYF.

The V gene is TRBV5-1, the J gene TRBJ2-2; TRBD2 matches at 13 bases. The V gene end was trimmed by 4 bases and the J gene end by 3 bases; junction bases not matched to a gene: 0. The CDR3 has 15 amino acids. Germline CDR1 reads SGHRS; CDR2 reads YFSETQ. CDR3 DNA sequence: TGCGCCAGCAGCGGGACTAGCGGGGACACCGGGGAGCTGTTTTTT. It codes for CASSGTSGDTGELFF.

This clone was seen a single time. V usage is TRBV5-4 and J usage is TRBJ1-2, with TRBD1 matching over 7 bases. The CDR3 totals 15 residues. Per germline, CDR1 SGHNT and CDR2 YYREEE (reference sequence). V gave up 0 bases and J gave up 1 base; unmatched junction bases: 3. CDR3 nucleotides: TGTGCCAGCAGCTTGGCCGACAGGGATAACTATGGCTACACCTTC. It translates to CASSLADRDNYGYTF.

The gene calls are TRBV18 and TRBJ1-2; D unclear. CDR1 is KGHSH and CDR2 is LQKENI in the germline V gene. The CDR3 consists of 15 residues. Trimming pared 2 bases from V and 3 bases from J, leaving 13 bases between. The CDR3 region is CASSPSLRRDYGYTF. CDR3 in DNA: TGTGCCAGCTCACCAAGCCTGAGGAGGGACTATGGCTACACCTTC.

CDR3 residues: CASSQARGSGGYTF. The CDR3 region has the DNA TGTGCCAGCAGCCAAGCGCGGGGCTCCGGTGGCTACACCTTC. J is TRBJ1-2 and V is TRBV3-1 (or the pseudogene TRBV3-2), with a tentative D call TRBD1 (5 bases). The germline V and J ends were trimmed by 1 base and 7 bases, with 13 bases remaining between them. The V gene's germline CDR1 is LGHDT and CDR2 YNNKEL (reference sequence). The CDR3 loop spans 14 amino acids.

The rearrangement uses TRBV6-5 and TRBJ2-7; 7 nucleotides match TRBD2. V shed 7 bases, J shed 1 base, and the junction held 7 bases outside the gene matches. CDR1 and CDR2 from the germline V gene are MNHEY and SVGAGI. The CDR3 sequence is 14 residues long. The CDR3 bases are TGTGCCAGCAAGACTGACGGGGGGTCCTACGAGCAGTACTTC. This translates into CASKTDGGSYEQYF.

This rearrangement joins TRBV28 to TRBJ2-3, with 10 bases lining up with TRBD2. V dropped 8 bases and J dropped 2; count of bases not matched to a gene: 7. The CDR3 loop spans 15 amino acids. CDR1 MDHEN and CDR2 SYDVKM come from the germline V gene. The CDR3 DNA sequence: TGTGCCAGCGGCTTAAGCGGGGGGGACACAGATACGCAGTATTTT. Encoded protein: CASGLSGGDTDTQYF.

This chain uses TRBV28 with TRBJ1-2; TRBD1 might be the D (5 bases). The CDR3 spans 15 residues. The ends were cut back, 5 bases at V and 1 base at J, with 14 bases in the middle. The germline CDR1 and CDR2 sequences are MDHEN and SYDVKM. Here the CDR3 reads CASSTNVGLNYGYTF. The CDR3, as DNA: TGTGCCAGCAGTACTAACGTGGGGCTTAACTATGGCTACACCTTC.

In its sample, this clone was seen once. The CDR3 loop reads CASSLVAGEHEQYF. The CDR3 DNA reads as TGTGCCAGCAGCTTGGTGGCGGGGGAACACGAGCAGTACTTC. The rearrangement uses TRBV5-4 and TRBJ2-7, with TRBD2 matching 7 bases. The CDR3 covers 14 residues. Trimming at V came to 0 bases and at J to 5 bases, leaving 5 bases not matched to a gene. Germline V gives CDR1 SGHNT, CDR2 YYREEE (reference sequence).

This sequence joins TRBV5-1 and TRBJ1-4; the match to TRBD1 covers 7 bases. Germline V CDR1 and CDR2: SGHRS, YFSETQ. The CDR3 totals 15 residues. The V and J ends lost 4 bases and 5 bases, in that order; junction bases with no gene match: 8. The DNA of the CDR3 is TGCGCCAGCAGCAGGACAGGATTGGGGAATGAAAAACTGTTTTTT. This translates into CASSRTGLGNEKLFF.

This sequence joins TRBV19 and TRBJ2-1; possible D gene TRBD1, 5 bases. V lost 11 bases, J lost 8 bases, and 13 bases lay in between. Germline V gene data show CDR1 as LNHDA and CDR2 as SQIVND (reference sequence). The CDR3 contains 11 residues. The CDR3 reads CASRWGDEQFF. The CDR3 DNA follows: TGTGCCTCCAGGTGGGGCGATGAGCAGTTCTTC.

The V call is TRBV30, the J call TRBJ1-6, with 7 bases aligning to TRBD1. V lost 5 bases and J lost 8; bases outside the gene matches: 6. The CDR3 is made up of 13 amino acids. CDR1 and CDR2 (germline): GTSNPN, SVGIG (reference sequence). CDR3 bases: TGTGCCTGGCCTAGGGGGCAGGATTCACCCCTCCACTTT. This codes for CAWPRGQDSPLHF.

V is TRBV27 and J is TRBJ2-7; possible D gene TRBD1, 6 bases. V lost 3 bases and J lost 1, with 10 bases in between. CDR3 length: 14 amino acids. Germline CDR1 and CDR2: MNHEY and SMNVEV (reference sequence). The chain's CDR3 is CASSFRTDSYEQYF. The CDR3, as DNA: TGTGCCAGCAGTTTCCGGACAGATTCCTACGAGCAGTACTTC.

This chain joins TRBV7-8 and TRBJ2-2, with 7 bases identical to TRBD1. This CDR3 is 17 amino acids long. Trimming at V came to 4 bases and at J to 2 bases, leaving 10 bases not matched to a gene. The V gene's germline CDR1 is SGHVS and CDR2 FQNEAQ. The DNA for the CDR3 is TGTGCCAGCAGCTGGGGACGGGACAGCAGAAACACCGGGGAGCTGTTTTTT. This translates into CASSWGRDSRNTGELFF.

The genes are TRBV5-4 and TRBJ2-1, with 8 bases lining up with TRBD2. The CDR3 consists of 15 residues. Germline lookup yields CDR1 SGHNT and CDR2 YYREEE (reference sequence). V lost 2 bases to trimming and J lost 8 bases; unmatched junction nucleotides: 9. The CDR3 sequence: CASSFRPGGPDEQFF. CDR3 sequence (DNA): TGTGCCAGCAGCTTCAGACCGGGGGGGCCGGATGAGCAGTTCTTC.

V and J are TRBV7-6 and TRBJ1-2; weak D call: TRBD1 (6 bases). With 5 bases removed from V and 4 bases from J, the gap between germline ends came to 14 bases. The germline V gene encodes CDR1 SGHVS and CDR2 FNYEAQ. There are 14 residues in the CDR3. CDR3 sequence reads: CASSPHDRSYGYTF. CDR3 DNA: TGTGCCAGCAGCCCCCACGACAGGTCCTATGGCTACACCTTC.

V is TRBV6-5 and J is TRBJ2-3; 7 bases align to TRBD1. The CDR3 length is 15 residues. Per the germline V gene, CDR1 is MNHEY and CDR2 is SVGAGI. Trimming removed 10 bases from V and 8 bases from J; junction bases left unmatched: 18. This CDR3 reads CATRVGQLLTGTQYF. The CDR3, as DNA: TGTGCCACGAGAGTGGGACAGCTGCTCACGGGTACGCAGTATTTT.

The chain employs TRBV28 and TRBJ2-7, with 8 bases identical to TRBD1. With V trimmed by 1 base and J by 0 bases, 5 bases remained unmatched. CDR3 length: 16 amino acids. The germline CDR1 and CDR2 sequences are MDHEN and SYDVKM. CDR3 sequence (DNA): TGTGCCAGCAGTTTATCTGGGACAGGTGCCTCCTACGAGCAGTACTTC. This sequence encodes CASSLSGTGASYEQYF.

The chain uses TRBV11-3 and TRBJ2-1; D possibly corresponds to TRBD1 (5 bases). This CDR3 is 15 amino acids long. The V gene's germline CDR1 is SGHNT and CDR2 YENEEA. V dropped 5 bases and J dropped 7 bases, with 18 bases sitting between them. Here the CDR3 reads CASSQGAGRMNEQFF. The CDR3 DNA reads as TGTGCCAGCAGCCAAGGGGCAGGGCGGATGAATGAGCAGTTCTTC.

This chain joins TRBV5-1 and TRBJ2-5; 7 bases are shared with TRBD1. CDR1 and CDR2 from the germline V gene are SGHRS and YFSETQ. CDR3 size: 13 residues. V trimming: 3 bases; J trimming: 5 bases; junction bases outside the gene matches: 4. The CDR3 reads CASSSTGTETQYF. CDR3 nucleotides: TGCGCCAGCAGCTCGACAGGGACGGAGACCCAGTACTTC.

V is TRBV5-1 and J is TRBJ2-1; D uncertain. CDR3 size: 12 residues. CDR1 SGHRS and CDR2 YFSETQ come from the germline V gene. V shed 2 bases and J shed 5 bases, with 5 bases lying between them. CDR3 DNA: TGCGCCAGCAGCTTCTCTAACAATGAGCAGTTCTTC. Its protein product is CASSFSNNEQFF.